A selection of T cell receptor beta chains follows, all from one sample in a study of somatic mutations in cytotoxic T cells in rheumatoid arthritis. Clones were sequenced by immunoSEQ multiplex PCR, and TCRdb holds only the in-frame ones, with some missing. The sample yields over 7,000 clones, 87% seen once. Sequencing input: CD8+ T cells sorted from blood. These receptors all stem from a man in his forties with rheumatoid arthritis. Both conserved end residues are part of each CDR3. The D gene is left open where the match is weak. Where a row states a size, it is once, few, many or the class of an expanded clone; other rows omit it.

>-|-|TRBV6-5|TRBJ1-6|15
TGTGCCAGCAGTGGTACAGGGTCCTATAATTCACCCCTCCACTTT
CASSGTGSYNSPLHF
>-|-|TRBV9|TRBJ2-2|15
TGTGCCAGCAGCGTGGAGGGAGGGGGGACCGGGGAGCTGTTTTTT
CASSVEGGGTGELFF
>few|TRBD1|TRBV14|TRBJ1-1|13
TGTGCCAGCAGCATCCAGGGGGCAAGTGAAGCTTTCTTT
CASSIQGASEAFF
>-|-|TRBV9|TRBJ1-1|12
TGTGCCAGCAGCGTCTGGAACACTGAAGCTTTCTTT
CASSVWNTEAFF
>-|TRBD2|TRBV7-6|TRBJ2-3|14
TGTGCCAGCAGCTTATGGGAGGGGACAGATACGCAGTATTTT
CASSLWEGTDTQYF
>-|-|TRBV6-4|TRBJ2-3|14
TGTGCCAGCAGTGATTCGGGAAACACAGATACGCAGTATTTT
CASSDSGNTDTQYF
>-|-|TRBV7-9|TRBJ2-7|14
TGTGCCAGCAGTTCTCGGGACACCTCCTACGAGCAGTACTTC
CASSSRDTSYEQYF
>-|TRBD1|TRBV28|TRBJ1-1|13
TGTGCCAGCAGCCGGGACAGGGGAACTGAAGCTTTCTTT
CASSRDRGTEAFF
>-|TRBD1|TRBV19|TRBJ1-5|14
TGTGCCAGTAGCTTACAGGGGACAAATCAGCCCCAGCATTTT
CASSLQGTNQPQHF
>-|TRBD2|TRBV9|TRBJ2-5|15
TGTGCCAGCAGCGTAGAAGGACTAGGGCAAGAGACCCAGTACTTC
CASSVEGLGQETQYF
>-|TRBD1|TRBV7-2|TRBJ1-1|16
TGTGCCAGCGGAAGCTACACCCAGACAGGGGACACTGAAGCTTTCTTT
CASGSYTQTGDTEAFF
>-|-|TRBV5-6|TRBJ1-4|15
TGTGCCAGCAGCTTGGGGACAGACATCTATGAAAAACTGTTTTTT
CASSLGTDIYEKLFF
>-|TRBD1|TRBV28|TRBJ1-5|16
TGTGCCAGCACTTTAACCCGGGACAGGGATACTCAGCCCCAGCATTTT
CASTLTRDRDTQPQHF
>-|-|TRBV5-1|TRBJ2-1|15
TGCGCCAGCAGCTTGTTGCCGGGGGTATACAATGAGCAGTTCTTC
CASSLLPGVYNEQFF
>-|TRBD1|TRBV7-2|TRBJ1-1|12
TGTGCCAGCAGCAGGGGGCTGACTGAAGCTTTCTTT
CASSRGLTEAFF
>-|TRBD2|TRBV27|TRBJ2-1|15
TGTGCCAGCAGTTTACTAGCGGGGAAATACAATGAGCAGTTCTTC
CASSLLAGKYNEQFF
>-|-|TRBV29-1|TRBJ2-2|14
TGCAGCGTTGAAGTCACTAGTTATACCGGGGAGCTGTTTTTT
CSVEVTSYTGELFF
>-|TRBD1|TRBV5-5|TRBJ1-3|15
TGTGCCAGCAGCTTGGAGGACAGGGTCGGAAACACCATATATTTT
CASSLEDRVGNTIYF
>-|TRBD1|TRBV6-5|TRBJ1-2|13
TGTGCCAGCAGTTACAGGACAGGGCAGGGCTACACCTTC
CASSYRTGQGYTF
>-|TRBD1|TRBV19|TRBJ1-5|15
TGTGCCAGCTCCCAGGGGACAGGGATCAATCAGCCCCAGCATTTT
CASSQGTGINQPQHF
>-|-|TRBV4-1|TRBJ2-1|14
TGCGCCAGCAGCCAAGGGAAGGGGTACAATGAGCAGTTCTTC
CASSQGKGYNEQFF